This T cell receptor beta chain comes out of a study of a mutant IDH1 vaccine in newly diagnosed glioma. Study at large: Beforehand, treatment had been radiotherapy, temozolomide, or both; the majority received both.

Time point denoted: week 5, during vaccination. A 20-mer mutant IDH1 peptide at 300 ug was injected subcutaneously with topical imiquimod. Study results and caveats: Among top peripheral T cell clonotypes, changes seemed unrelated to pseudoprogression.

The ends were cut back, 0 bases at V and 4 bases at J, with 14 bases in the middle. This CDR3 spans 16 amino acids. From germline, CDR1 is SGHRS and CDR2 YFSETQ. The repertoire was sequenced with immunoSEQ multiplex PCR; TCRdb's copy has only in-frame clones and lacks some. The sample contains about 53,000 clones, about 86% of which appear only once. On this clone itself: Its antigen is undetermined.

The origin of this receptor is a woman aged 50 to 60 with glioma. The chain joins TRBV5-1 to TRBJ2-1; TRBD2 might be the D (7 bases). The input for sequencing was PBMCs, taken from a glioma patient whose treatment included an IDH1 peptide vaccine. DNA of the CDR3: TGCGCCAGCAGCTTGGCCGGGGGCGGGGGTTACAATGAGCAGTTCTTC. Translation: CASSLAGGGGYNEQFF.